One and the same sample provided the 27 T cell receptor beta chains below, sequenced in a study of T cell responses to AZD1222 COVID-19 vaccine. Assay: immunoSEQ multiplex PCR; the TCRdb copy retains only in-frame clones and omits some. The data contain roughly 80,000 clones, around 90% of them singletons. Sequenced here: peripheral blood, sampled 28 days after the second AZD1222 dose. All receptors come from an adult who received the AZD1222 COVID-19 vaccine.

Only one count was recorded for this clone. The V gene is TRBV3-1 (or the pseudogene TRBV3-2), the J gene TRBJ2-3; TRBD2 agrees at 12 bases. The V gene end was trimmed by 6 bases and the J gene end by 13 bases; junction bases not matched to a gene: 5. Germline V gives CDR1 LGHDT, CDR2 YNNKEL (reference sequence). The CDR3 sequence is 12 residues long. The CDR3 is CASSRLAGVEYF. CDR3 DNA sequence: TGTGCCAGCAGTCGACTAGCGGGGGTAGAGTATTTT.

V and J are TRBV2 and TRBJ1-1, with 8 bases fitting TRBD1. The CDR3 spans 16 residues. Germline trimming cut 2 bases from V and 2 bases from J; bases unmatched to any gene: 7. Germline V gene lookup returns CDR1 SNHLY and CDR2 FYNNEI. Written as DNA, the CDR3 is TGTGCCAGCAGTGAAATCGGGACAGGCAAAAACACTGAAGCTTTCTTT. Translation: CASSEIGTGKNTEAFF.

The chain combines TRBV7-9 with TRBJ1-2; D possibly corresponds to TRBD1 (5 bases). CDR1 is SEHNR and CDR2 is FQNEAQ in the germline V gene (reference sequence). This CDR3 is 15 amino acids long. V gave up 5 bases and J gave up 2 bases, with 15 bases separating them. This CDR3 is CASSKRTQSNYGYTF. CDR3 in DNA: TGTGCCAGCAGCAAAAGGACACAGTCCAACTATGGCTACACCTTC.

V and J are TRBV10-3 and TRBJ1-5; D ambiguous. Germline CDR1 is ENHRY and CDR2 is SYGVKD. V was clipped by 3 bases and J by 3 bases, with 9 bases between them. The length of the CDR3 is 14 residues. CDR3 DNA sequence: TGTGCCATCAGTGACCGGAGCCTCAATCAGCCCCAGCATTTT. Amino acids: CAISDRSLNQPQHF.

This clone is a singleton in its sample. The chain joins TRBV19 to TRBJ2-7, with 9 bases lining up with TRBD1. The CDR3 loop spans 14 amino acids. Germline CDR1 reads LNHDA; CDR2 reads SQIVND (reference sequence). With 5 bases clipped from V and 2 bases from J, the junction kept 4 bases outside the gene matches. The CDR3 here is CASSVGQGTYEQYF. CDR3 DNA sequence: TGTGCCAGTAGTGTAGGACAGGGGACCTACGAGCAGTACTTC.

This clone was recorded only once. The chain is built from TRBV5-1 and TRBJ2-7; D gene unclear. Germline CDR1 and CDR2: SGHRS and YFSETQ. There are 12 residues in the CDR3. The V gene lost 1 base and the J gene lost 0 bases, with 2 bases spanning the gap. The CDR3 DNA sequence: TGCGCCAGCAGCTTGTCCTCCTACGAGCAGTACTTC. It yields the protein CASSLSSYEQYF.

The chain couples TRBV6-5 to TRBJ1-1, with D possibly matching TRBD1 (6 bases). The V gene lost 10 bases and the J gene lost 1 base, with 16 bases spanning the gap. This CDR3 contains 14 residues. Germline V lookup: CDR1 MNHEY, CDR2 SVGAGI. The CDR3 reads CAIRRGGANTEAFF. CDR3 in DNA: TGTGCCATCCGCAGGGGAGGGGCGAACACTGAAGCTTTCTTT.

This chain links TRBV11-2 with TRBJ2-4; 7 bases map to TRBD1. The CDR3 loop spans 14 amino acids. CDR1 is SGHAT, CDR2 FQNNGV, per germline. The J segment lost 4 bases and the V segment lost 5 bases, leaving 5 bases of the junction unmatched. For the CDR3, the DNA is TGTGCCAGCAGCCCTCTGACAGGGAAAAACATTCAGTACTTC. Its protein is CASSPLTGKNIQYF. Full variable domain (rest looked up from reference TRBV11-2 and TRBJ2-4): EAGVAQSPRYKIIEKRQSVAFWCNPISGHATLYWYQQILGQGPKLLIQFQNNGVVDDSQLPKDRFSAERLKGVDSTLKIQPAKLEDSAVYLCASSPLTGKNIQYFGAGTRLSVL.

CDR3 sequence: CASSSKSTSGANEQFF. CDR3 DNA: TGTGCCAGCAGCTCTAAATCGACTAGCGGGGCCAATGAGCAGTTCTTC. This chain connects TRBV7-8 to TRBJ2-1; 11 positions match TRBD2. The CDR3 loop spans 16 amino acids. With 4 bases clipped from V and 6 bases from J, the junction kept 8 bases outside the gene matches. CDR1 and CDR2 from the germline V gene are SGHVS and FQNEAQ. The complete variable domain, with remaining parts taken from reference TRBV7-8 and TRBJ2-1, reads GAGVSQSPRYKVAKRGQDVALRCDPISGHVSLFWYQQALGQGPEFLTYFQNEAQLDKSGLPSDRFFAERPEGSVSTLKIQRTQQEDSAVYLCASSSKSTSGANEQFFGPGTRLTVL.

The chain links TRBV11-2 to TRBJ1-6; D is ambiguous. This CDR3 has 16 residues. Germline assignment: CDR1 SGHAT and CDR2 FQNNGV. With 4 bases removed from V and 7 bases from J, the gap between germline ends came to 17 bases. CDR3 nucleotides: TGTGCCAGCAGCTCTCTCACCGGCTGGGCGAATTCACCCCTCCACTTT. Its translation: CASSSLTGWANSPLHF.

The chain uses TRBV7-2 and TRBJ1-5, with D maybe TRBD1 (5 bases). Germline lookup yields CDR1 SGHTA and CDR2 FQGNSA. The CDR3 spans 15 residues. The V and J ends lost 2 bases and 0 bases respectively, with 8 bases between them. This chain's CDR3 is CASSLQGGSNQPQHF. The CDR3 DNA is TGTGCCAGCAGCTTACAGGGAGGTAGCAATCAGCCCCAGCATTTT.

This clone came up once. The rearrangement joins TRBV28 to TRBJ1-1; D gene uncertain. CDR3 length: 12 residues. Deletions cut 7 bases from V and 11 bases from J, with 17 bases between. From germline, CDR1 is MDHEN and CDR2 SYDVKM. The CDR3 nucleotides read TGTGCCAGCAAAGTCGGCCCTGTGGGGGCTTTCTTT. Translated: CASKVGPVGAFF.

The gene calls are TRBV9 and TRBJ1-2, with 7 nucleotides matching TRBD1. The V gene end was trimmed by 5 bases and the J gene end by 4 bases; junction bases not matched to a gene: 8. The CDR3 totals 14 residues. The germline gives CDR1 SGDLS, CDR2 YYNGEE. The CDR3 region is CASSLQGIGYGYTF. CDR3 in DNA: TGTGCCAGCAGTCTACAGGGGATCGGCTATGGCTACACCTTC.

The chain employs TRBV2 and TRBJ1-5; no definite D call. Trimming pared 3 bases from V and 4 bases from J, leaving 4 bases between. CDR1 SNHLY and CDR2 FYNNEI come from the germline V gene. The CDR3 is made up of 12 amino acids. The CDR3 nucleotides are TGTGCCAGCAGTGACTTAAATCAGCCCCAGCATTTT. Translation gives CASSDLNQPQHF.

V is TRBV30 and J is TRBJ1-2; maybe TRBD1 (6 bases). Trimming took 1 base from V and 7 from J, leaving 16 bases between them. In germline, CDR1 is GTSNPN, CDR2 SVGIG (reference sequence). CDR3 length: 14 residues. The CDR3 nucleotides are TGTGCCTGGAGTGCTATCGGACAGTCGGGTGGCTACACCTTC. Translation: CAWSAIGQSGGYTF.

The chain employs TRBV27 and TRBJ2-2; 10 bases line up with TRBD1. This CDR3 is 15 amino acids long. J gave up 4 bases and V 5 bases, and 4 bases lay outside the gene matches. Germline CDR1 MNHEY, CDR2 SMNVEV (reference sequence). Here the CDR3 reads CASSVDRGSTGELFF. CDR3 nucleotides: TGTGCCAGCAGTGTGGACAGGGGGTCCACCGGGGAGCTGTTTTTT.

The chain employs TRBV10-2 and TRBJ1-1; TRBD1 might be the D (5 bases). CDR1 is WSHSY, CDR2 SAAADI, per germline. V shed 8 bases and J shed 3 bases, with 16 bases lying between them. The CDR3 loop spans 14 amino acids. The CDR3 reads CASGRGSVDTEAFF. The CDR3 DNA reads TGCGCCAGCGGAAGGGGCTCTGTGGACACTGAAGCTTTCTTT.

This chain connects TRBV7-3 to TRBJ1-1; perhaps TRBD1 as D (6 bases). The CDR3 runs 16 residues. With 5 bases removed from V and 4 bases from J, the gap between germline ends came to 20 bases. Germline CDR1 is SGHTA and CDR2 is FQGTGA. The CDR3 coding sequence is TGTGCCAGCAGCCCCCTGGGGGGGGCCGGGGGCACTGAAGCTTTCTTT. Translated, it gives CASSPLGGAGGTEAFF.

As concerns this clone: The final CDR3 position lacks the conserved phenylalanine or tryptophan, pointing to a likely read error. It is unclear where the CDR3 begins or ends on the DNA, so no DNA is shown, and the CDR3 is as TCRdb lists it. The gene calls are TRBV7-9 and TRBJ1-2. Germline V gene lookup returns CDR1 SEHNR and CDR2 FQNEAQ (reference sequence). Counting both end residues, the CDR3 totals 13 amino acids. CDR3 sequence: CASSFTTSPPNSL.

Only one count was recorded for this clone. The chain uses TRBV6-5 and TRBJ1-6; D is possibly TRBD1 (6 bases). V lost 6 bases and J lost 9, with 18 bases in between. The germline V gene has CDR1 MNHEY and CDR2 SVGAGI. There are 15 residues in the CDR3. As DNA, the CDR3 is TGTGCCAGCAGGGGAGTTTGGGACAACTTTTCACCCCTCCACTTT. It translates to CASRGVWDNFSPLHF.

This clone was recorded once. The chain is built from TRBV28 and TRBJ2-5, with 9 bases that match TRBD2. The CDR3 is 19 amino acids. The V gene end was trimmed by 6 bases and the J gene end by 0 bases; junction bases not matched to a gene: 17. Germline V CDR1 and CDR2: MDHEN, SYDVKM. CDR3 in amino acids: CASSPRLVAGARYQETQYF. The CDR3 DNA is TGTGCCAGCAGCCCTCGGTTGGTAGCGGGGGCTAGGTACCAAGAGACCCAGTACTTC.

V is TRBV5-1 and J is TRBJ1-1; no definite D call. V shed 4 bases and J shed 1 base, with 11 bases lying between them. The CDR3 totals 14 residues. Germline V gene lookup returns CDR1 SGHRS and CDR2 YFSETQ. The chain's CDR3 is CASSRRAGNTEAFF. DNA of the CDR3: TGCGCCAGCAGCCGAAGAGCCGGGAACACTGAAGCTTTCTTT.

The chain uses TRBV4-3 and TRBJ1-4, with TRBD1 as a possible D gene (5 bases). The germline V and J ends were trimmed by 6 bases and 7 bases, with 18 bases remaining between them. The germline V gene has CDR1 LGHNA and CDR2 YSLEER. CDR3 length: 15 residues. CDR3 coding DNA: TGCGCCAGCAGGTCAGGATCCGGGACGAGTGAAAAACTGTTTTTT. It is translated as CASRSGSGTSEKLFF.

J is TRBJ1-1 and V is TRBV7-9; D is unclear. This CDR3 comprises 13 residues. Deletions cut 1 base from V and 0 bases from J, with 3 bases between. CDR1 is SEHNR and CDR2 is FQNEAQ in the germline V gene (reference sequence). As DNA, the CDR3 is TGTGCCAGCAGCTTAGTCCTGAACACTGAAGCTTTCTTT. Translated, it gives CASSLVLNTEAFF.

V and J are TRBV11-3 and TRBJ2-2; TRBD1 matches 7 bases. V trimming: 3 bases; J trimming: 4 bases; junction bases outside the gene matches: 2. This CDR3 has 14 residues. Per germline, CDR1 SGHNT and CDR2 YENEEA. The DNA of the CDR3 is TGTGCCAGCAGCTTGGGACAGTTCACCGGGGAGCTGTTTTTT. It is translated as CASSLGQFTGELFF.

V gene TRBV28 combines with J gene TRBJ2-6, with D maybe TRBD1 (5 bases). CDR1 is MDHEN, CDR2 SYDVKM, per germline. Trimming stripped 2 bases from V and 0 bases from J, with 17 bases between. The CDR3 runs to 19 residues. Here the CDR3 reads CASSLSFGQGYSGANVLTF. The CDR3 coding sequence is TGTGCCAGCAGTTTAAGTTTCGGGCAGGGATACTCTGGGGCCAACGTCCTGACTTTC.

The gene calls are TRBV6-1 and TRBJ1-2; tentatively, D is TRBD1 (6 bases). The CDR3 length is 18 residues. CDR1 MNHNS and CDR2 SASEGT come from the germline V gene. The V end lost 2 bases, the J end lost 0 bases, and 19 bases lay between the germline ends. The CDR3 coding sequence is TGTGCCAGCAGTGAATACGGGCAGGGGATTTCAACTAACTATGGCTACACCTTC. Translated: CASSEYGQGISTNYGYTF.